This T cell receptor beta chain was profiled in a study of monozygotic twins with inflammatory bowel disease (dated by TCRdb to the late 2010s). Some background on the complete study: The complete study included 28 monozygotic twin pairs: 19 IBD-discordant Danish pairs and nine German pairs, of which four were IBD-concordant and five were IBD-discordant. Disease-associated traits were sought mainly through comparisons between IBD patients and their genetically identical healthy co-twins within discordant pairs. Each individual had, on average, about 151 000 unique TCRalpha sequences and 181 000 unique TCRbeta sequences available for analysis.

Notes on this clonotype: The antigen this receptor binds is unknown.

Library construction relied on 5' RACE. For each TCR library, approximately 3,700 ng of total RNA was used. For each sample, cDNA was synthesized in eight separate reactions using SMARTScribe reverse transcriptase. Unique molecular identifiers containing a 6-nucleotide sample barcode were introduced through template switching during cDNA synthesis. TCRalpha and TCRbeta cDNA was amplified by two nested PCRs of approximately 17 and 9 cycles, with bead purification after each PCR. Before amplification, cDNA was treated with uracil DNA-glycosylase and purified using the QIAquick PCR purification kit. The second PCR added Illumina TruSeq-compatible adapters along with sample-specific barcodes. Library quality and concentration were checked on TapeStation and Qubit, and libraries were pooled at approximately 5 ng each. Sequencing of pooled libraries was carried out on an Illumina HiSeq2500 single-index Rapid Run using 2 x 100 bp reads and custom sequencing primers. The paper's processing steps were these. PCR and sequencing errors were corrected by UMI-based consensus assembly using MiGEC version 1.2.6. V(D)J alignment, clonotype assembly and CDR3 extraction were performed with MiXCR version 2.1.1. Normalisation of gene usage, clonotype sharing and MAIT/NKT TCR abundance was achieved by analysing the top 1000, 10 000 and 20 000 clonotypes per sample. After downsampling to 27 000 UMIs, diversity was calculated as the inverse Simpson index using the vegan R package. Paired Mann-Whitney U tests were applied to discordant twin pairs, with Benjamini-Hochberg correction for multiple testing. Reprocessed by TCRdb, the reads give a single entry per CDR3 protein sequence, without DNA. TCRdb's processing, not the authors' own work, is the source of the V and J calls. The table of this sample itemizes some 400,000 distinct CDR3 sequences. The top ten clonotypes cover approximately 2.4% of the sample.

What the study reported, not specific to this receptor: The analysis was unable to tell different T cell subtypes apart. No single strong signal or clonotype linked to IBD turned up in the results, so the idea that one exists was not supported. Measured by the inverse Simpson index, TCRbeta repertoire diversity was lower in IBD patients than in their healthy co-twins. Compared with healthy twins, IBD patients shared fewer clonotypes with other individuals, and the difference was most pronounced in patients with signs of disease activity. No difference in repertoire similarity was observed between concordant and discordant twins, possibly owing to limited statistical power. Differing immunosuppressive treatments among patients may have added background noise and inter-individual variability to the repertoires.

From a lookup of the germline V gene, CDR1 and CDR2 are SGHTA and FQGNSA. Counted from cysteine to phenylalanine, this CDR3 has 14 amino acids. No DNA is listed. From each donor, an approximately 2.4 ml peripheral blood sample was collected into PAXgene tubes and kept at -80 degrees C. Total RNA was isolated from whole blood with the PAXgene blood miRNA kit on an automated QIAcube, without T cell sorting. Peripheral blood from monozygotic twin pairs who were concordant or discordant for inflammatory bowel disease underwent deep TCRalpha and TCRbeta repertoire profiling using unique molecular barcoding. Smoking habits were recorded for all twin pairs, with individuals classified as current, former or never smokers.

The sequence came from a human donor with ulcerative colitis or Crohn's disease, or a healthy co-twin of an affected twin (not recorded which). Input material: blood. The sequence links TRBV7-2 to TRBJ1-1. The CDR3 corresponds to CASRSGRGNTEAFF.